Sequencing of this T cell receptor (beta chain) was carried out in a study of blood T cell repertoires in COVID-19. In the study overall: Samples representing acute and convalescent COVID-19 were sourced from the United States, Italy and Spain.

This CDR3 region has 16 residues. V was trimmed by 7 bases and J by 1 base, leaving 20 bases between them. CDR1 is LGHNT, CDR2 FRNRAP, per germline. TCRdb keeps only in-frame clones here, not all; method: immunoSEQ multiplex PCR. There are some 240,000 clones in the sample; 84% occur only once, and about 1.5% lies in the top ten. Sequencing input: peripheral blood. The genes are TRBV12-5 and TRBJ2-7, with D possibly matching TRBD2 (5 bases). This clonotype was sampled from a woman between 35 and 50 years old who had recovered from COVID-19. CDR3 bases: TGTGCTAGTGCTTCAACCGGGAAAAGAAATTCCTACGAGCAGTACTTC. As protein: CASASTGKRNSYEQYF.